This TCR beta chain was recovered during a study of post-analysis software for immune sequencing data. Overall study: Relapsing-remitting, secondary progressive and progressive-relapsing forms of multiple sclerosis all featured among disease courses. Whole-study findings and limits: Patients carried five TRBV segments more frequently than controls did, and TRBV5-6, TRBV5-1 and TRBV20-1 were among them. Among multiple sclerosis patients, normalized Chao1 diversity was significantly below that of controls. Same-batch samples co-clustered strongly by F measure.

Points on this clonotype: The antigen is not known.

Germline lookup yields CDR1 SGHRS and CDR2 YFSETQ. V was pared by 3 bases and J by 5 bases, with 14 bases between. The CDR3 has 14 amino acids. Prepared TCR beta cDNA libraries contained unique molecular identifiers. Hundreds of thousands of cDNA molecules were obtained from roughly 0.93 to 9.6 million T cells. TCRdb processed the PCR reads anew with MiXCR; each CDR3 protein has one entry. The sample records hundreds of thousands of distinct CDR3 sequences, roughly 40% being singletons. The rearrangement uses TRBV5-1 and TRBJ1-1, with D possibly matching TRBD1 (6 bases). This clonotype was sampled from a girl aged 10 to 17 with multiple sclerosis. The sequencing input was blood. CDR3 bases: TGCGCCAGCAGCTGGGCGGACAGAGGAACTGAAGCTTTCTTT. Its translation: CASSWADRGTEAFF.